This T cell receptor (beta chain) originates from a study of human T cells and chemical hapten exposure. The germline V gene encodes CDR1 DFQATT and CDR2 SNEGSKA (reference sequence). The CDR3 has 12 residues. V gave up 1 base and J gave up 4 bases, with 7 bases separating them. The time point: pre-sensitization, week 0. The sample's treatment: therapeutic diphenylcyclopropenone sensitization with weekly scalp DPC. This clonotype was seen ten or more times. TCRdb itself ran the RACE reads through MiXCR, one entry per CDR3 protein. Found here are 300,000 to 400,000 distinct CDR3 sequences, about 5.1% of them singletons; the top ten hold just over 2.5%.

Material: whole blood, obtained in connection with sensitization to the hapten diphenylcyclopropenone (DPC). The V gene is TRBV20-1, the J gene TRBJ2-5, with unresolved D. The clonotype originates from a woman aged 50 to 60 with alopecia areata. Some clones in this sample may be carry-over from other donors' samples. For the CDR3, the DNA is TGCAGTGCTAGAGGCTTTAGAGAGACCCAGTACTTC. As protein: CSARGFRETQYF.